This TCR beta chain was recorded in a study of CD4 T cells in relation to SARS-CoV-2 and coronaviruses. Study in general: Crossreactive spike epitopes shared across donors were mapped to their HLA restriction.

From germline, CDR1 is SQVTM and CDR2 ANQGSEA. Trimming removed 0 bases at V and 1 base at J, with 6 bases between. The CDR3 extends over 14 amino acids. CD4 enrichment then naive enrichment separated naive from memory CD4+ cells. Uncultured naive and memory CD4+ T cells supplied DNA for deep TCR-beta sequencing. Sequenced by immunoSEQ multiplex PCR; TCRdb stores in-frame clones only, minus some. The sample has around 11,000 clones; about 89% are singletons. Input material: naive CD4+ T cells from PBMCs. The subset here: naive CD4+ T cells isolated by negative enrichment. The TCR comes from an adult with COVID-19. The genes are TRBV29-1 and TRBJ2-2; TRBD1 might be the D (5 bases). The CDR3, as DNA: TGCAGCGTTGAAGATACAGGGAACACCGGGGAGCTGTTTTTT. It encodes CSVEDTGNTGELFF.